This record covers a single TCR beta chain. The germline gene is not matched at one end of the junction; a read error may be the cause. The source of the sample is a study of shared clonotypes between healthy human individuals. The CDR3 extends over 14 amino acids. Germline CDR1 reads SEHNR; CDR2 reads FQNEAQ (reference sequence). The naive CD8 fraction comprised CD45RO-negative cells positively selected for CCR7 and excluded terminally differentiated effector memory CD45RA+ cells. Assay used: immunoSEQ multiplex PCR; TCRdb lists only in-frame clones, some missing. The repertoire holds over 2,000,000 clones, with around 93% as singletons.

Sequenced material: naive CD8+ T cells from PBMCs. The chain combines TRBV7-9 with TRBJ2-4; a possible D gene is TRBD2 (7 bases). This sequence was found in a man between 18 and 35 years old in good health. Some clones in this sample may be carry-over from other donors' samples. The CDR3 sequence: CASSIQTPGGPLWF. CDR3 coding DNA: TGTGCCAGCAGCATACAAACACCCGGGGGGCCCTTGTGGTTC.